Listed below are T cell receptor beta chains from one sample, sequenced in a study of cytomegalovirus exposure and HLA in healthy donors. Assay used: immunoSEQ multiplex PCR; TCRdb lists only in-frame clones, some missing. This sample carries some 120,000 clones, approximately 87% of them seen once, and the ten largest clones take 20%. The source material was PBMCs. Source of these receptors: a man younger than 35 in good health and CMV-seropositive. Both conserved end residues are part of each CDR3. A D gene is named only where the DNA matches it firmly. Size values are once, few and many counts, or a class for expanded clones, and some rows have none.

clone_size: -
j_call: TRBJ2-7
d_call: TRBD2
v_call: TRBV15
cdr3_nt: TGTGCCACCAGCAGAGCCAGACTAGCGGGGGGTCACCCATTATACGAGCAGTACTTC
cdr3_aa: CATSRARLAGGHPLYEQYF

clone_size: -
j_call: TRBJ1-2
d_call: -
v_call: TRBV2
cdr3_nt: TGTGCCAGATTACCCCAAACAGGTGGCTACACCTTC
cdr3_aa: CARLPQTGGYTF

clone_size: -
j_call: TRBJ2-7
d_call: TRBD1
v_call: TRBV7-2
cdr3_nt: TGTGCCAGCAGCCGCCGACAGGGGTTGGGCGAGCAGTACTTC
cdr3_aa: CASSRRQGLGEQYF

clone_size: few
j_call: TRBJ1-1
d_call: TRBD1
v_call: TRBV19
cdr3_nt: TGTGCCAGTAGCACGGGACAGAGCCTGAACACTGAAGCTTTCTTT
cdr3_aa: CASSTGQSLNTEAFF

clone_size: -
j_call: TRBJ1-1
d_call: -
v_call: TRBV4-1
cdr3_nt: TGCGCCAGCAGCCAAGAATCAGGGTGGCCTGAAGCTTTCTTT
cdr3_aa: CASSQESGWPEAFF

clone_size: -
j_call: TRBJ2-3
d_call: TRBD2
v_call: TRBV13
cdr3_nt: TGTGCCAGCAGCGGACCACTTAGCGGGGAGAGCACAGATACGCAGTATTTT
cdr3_aa: CASSGPLSGESTDTQYF

clone_size: -
j_call: TRBJ2-7
d_call: TRBD1
v_call: TRBV5-6
cdr3_nt: TGTGCCAGCAGCGCGGGACAGGGGGTTACTTACGAGCAGTACTTC
cdr3_aa: CASSAGQGVTYEQYF

clone_size: -
j_call: TRBJ2-1
d_call: -
v_call: TRBV29-1
cdr3_nt: TGCAGCGTTGCGGGACAAAGTTTGAACAATGAGCAGTTCTTC
cdr3_aa: CSVAGQSLNNEQFF

clone_size: few
j_call: TRBJ1-2
d_call: -
v_call: TRBV6-5
cdr3_nt: TGTGCCAGCAGTTACCCGACAGGCTATGGCTACACCTTC
cdr3_aa: CASSYPTGYGYTF

clone_size: -
j_call: TRBJ2-7
d_call: -
v_call: TRBV6-1
cdr3_nt: TGTGCCAGCGGCCCCAGGACAGAATTCTACGAGCAGTACTTC
cdr3_aa: CASGPRTEFYEQYF

clone_size: -
j_call: TRBJ2-7
d_call: TRBD2
v_call: TRBV6-4
cdr3_nt: TGTGCCAGCAGTGACTTCGGGACTAGCGGGTCCCGGGTCGACGAGCAGTACTTC
cdr3_aa: CASSDFGTSGSRVDEQYF

clone_size: -
j_call: TRBJ1-2
d_call: TRBD1
v_call: TRBV5-4
cdr3_nt: TGTGCCAGCAGCTTTAGGCAGACAGGGGGCGCGTCCTACTATGGCTACACCTTC
cdr3_aa: CASSFRQTGGASYYGYTF

clone_size: -
j_call: TRBJ1-2
d_call: TRBD1
v_call: TRBV4-1
cdr3_nt: TGCGCCAGCAGCCAGGGACAGGGTCACTATGGCTACACCTTC
cdr3_aa: CASSQGQGHYGYTF

clone_size: -
j_call: TRBJ1-1
d_call: TRBD1
v_call: TRBV11-1
cdr3_nt: TGTGCCAGCAGCCCAGGACAGGGGAACACTGAAGCTTTCTTT
cdr3_aa: CASSPGQGNTEAFF

clone_size: -
j_call: TRBJ2-7
d_call: TRBD2
v_call: TRBV25-1
cdr3_nt: TGTGCCAGCAGTGCCCGGGGGGGCCTGAACGAGCAGTACTTC
cdr3_aa: CASSARGGLNEQYF

clone_size: -
j_call: TRBJ1-2
d_call: TRBD1
v_call: TRBV7-8
cdr3_nt: TGTGCCATTTTCACCGGACAGGGACCAGATGGCTACACCTTC
cdr3_aa: CAIFTGQGPDGYTF

clone_size: -
j_call: TRBJ1-5
d_call: -
v_call: TRBV6-1
cdr3_nt: TGTGCCAGCAGTGGTTCCCGCCCCCTACATTTT
cdr3_aa: CASSGSRPLHF

clone_size: -
j_call: TRBJ2-7
d_call: -
v_call: TRBV7-3
cdr3_nt: TGTGCCAGCAGCCCCCAACGGGGCTACGAGCAGTACTTC
cdr3_aa: CASSPQRGYEQYF

clone_size: -
j_call: TRBJ1-2
d_call: TRBD1
v_call: TRBV27
cdr3_nt: TGTGCCAGCAGTATATCCGGGACAGGGTATGGCTACACCTTC
cdr3_aa: CASSISGTGYGYTF

clone_size: -
j_call: TRBJ2-7
d_call: -
v_call: TRBV19
cdr3_nt: TGTGCCAGTAGTATAGACGGGGGAGGCGAGCAGTACTTC
cdr3_aa: CASSIDGGGEQYF

clone_size: once
j_call: TRBJ2-7
d_call: -
v_call: TRBV6-5
cdr3_nt: TGTGCCAGCAGTTACTCTGGGGGACTCCCCCACGAGCAGTACTTC
cdr3_aa: CASSYSGGLPHEQYF

clone_size: once
j_call: TRBJ2-7
d_call: TRBD1
v_call: TRBV28
cdr3_nt: TGTGCCAGCAGTTTATTAGAGGACAGGGGATCCTACGAGCAGTACTTC
cdr3_aa: CASSLLEDRGSYEQYF

clone_size: -
j_call: TRBJ1-1
d_call: TRBD1
v_call: TRBV5-4
cdr3_nt: TGCGCCAGCAGTCCACTTCAGGGGGCTGAAGCTTTCTTT
cdr3_aa: CASSPLQGAEAFF

clone_size: -
j_call: TRBJ1-2
d_call: TRBD1
v_call: TRBV5-6
cdr3_nt: TGTGCCAGCAGCTTCAACAGGGGACAAGAAGGCTACACCTTC
cdr3_aa: CASSFNRGQEGYTF

clone_size: -
j_call: TRBJ2-7
d_call: -
v_call: TRBV28
cdr3_nt: -
cdr3_aa: CASSSSTGGPYEQYF

clone_size: -
j_call: TRBJ2-7
d_call: -
v_call: TRBV30
cdr3_nt: TGTGCCTGGAGAGAGGACTTTCTCTCCTACGAGCAGTACTTC
cdr3_aa: CAWREDFLSYEQYF

clone_size: -
j_call: TRBJ1-5
d_call: -
v_call: TRBV4-1
cdr3_nt: TGCGCCAGCAGCCAAGCTGGGAGTCAGCCCCAGCATTTT
cdr3_aa: CASSQAGSQPQHF

clone_size: -
j_call: TRBJ1-6
d_call: TRBD1
v_call: TRBV6-6
cdr3_nt: TGTGCCATTTCGACAGGGGATCTGAATAATTCACCCCTCCACTTT
cdr3_aa: CAISTGDLNNSPLHF

clone_size: -
j_call: TRBJ2-3
d_call: TRBD1
v_call: TRBV7-9
cdr3_nt: TGTGCCAGCAGCTTGGGACAGAACACAGATACGCAGTATTTT
cdr3_aa: CASSLGQNTDTQYF

clone_size: -
j_call: TRBJ2-6
d_call: -
v_call: TRBV29-1
cdr3_nt: TGCAGCGTTGTTACCCAGGCTGGGGCCAACGTCCTGACTTTC
cdr3_aa: CSVVTQAGANVLTF

clone_size: few
j_call: TRBJ1-4
d_call: -
v_call: TRBV4-1
cdr3_nt: TGCGCCAGCAGCCAAGAACAGGCCGATAATGAAAAACTGTTTTTT
cdr3_aa: CASSQEQADNEKLFF

clone_size: -
j_call: TRBJ1-2
d_call: -
v_call: TRBV6-5
cdr3_nt: TGTGCCAGCAGTTATACAGGGATCGACTATGGCTACACCTTC
cdr3_aa: CASSYTGIDYGYTF

clone_size: -
j_call: TRBJ1-3
d_call: -
v_call: TRBV4-2
cdr3_nt: TGTGCCAGCAGCCAAGCTGGCTGGCGACTCAGCGACTCTGGAAACACCATATATTTT
cdr3_aa: CASSQAGWRLSDSGNTIYF

clone_size: -
j_call: TRBJ2-7
d_call: TRBD2
v_call: TRBV5-8
cdr3_nt: TGTGCCAGCAGCTTGGCTCCGCGGGGGGACGAGCAGTACTTC
cdr3_aa: CASSLAPRGDEQYF

clone_size: -
j_call: TRBJ2-7
d_call: TRBD1
v_call: TRBV2
cdr3_nt: TGTGCCAGAAGAGAACCGGGACAGGGGGGGTCCTACGAGCAGTACTTC
cdr3_aa: CARREPGQGGSYEQYF

clone_size: -
j_call: TRBJ1-5
d_call: TRBD1
v_call: TRBV9
cdr3_nt: TGTGCCAGCAGCAAGGGACAGGGTAGCAATCAGCCCCAGCATTTT
cdr3_aa: CASSKGQGSNQPQHF

clone_size: -
j_call: TRBJ1-2
d_call: -
v_call: TRBV11-3
cdr3_nt: TGTGCCAGCAGCTCGGGGGTCTCCTACACCTTC
cdr3_aa: CASSSGVSYTF

clone_size: once
j_call: TRBJ2-7
d_call: TRBD2
v_call: TRBV4-2
cdr3_nt: TGTGCCAGCAGCCAAGTTGGTAGCGGGGGGTTCTCCTACGAGCAGTACTTC
cdr3_aa: CASSQVGSGGFSYEQYF

clone_size: -
j_call: TRBJ2-1
d_call: TRBD1
v_call: TRBV18
cdr3_nt: TGTGCCAGCTCACCAGGTCAGGGGGCGTTCAATGAGCAGTTCTTC
cdr3_aa: CASSPGQGAFNEQFF

clone_size: -
j_call: TRBJ1-2
d_call: TRBD1
v_call: TRBV19
cdr3_nt: TGTGCCAGTAGCCCTACCCCGGGACAGGGCTACACCTTC
cdr3_aa: CASSPTPGQGYTF

clone_size: -
j_call: TRBJ2-7
d_call: -
v_call: TRBV30
cdr3_nt: TGTGCCTGGAACCAACGGTCCTACGAGCAGTACTTC
cdr3_aa: CAWNQRSYEQYF

clone_size: -
j_call: TRBJ2-7
d_call: TRBD2
v_call: TRBV29-1
cdr3_nt: TGCAGCGTGTTAACGATTAGCGGGGGTCCCTACGGGCAGTACTTC
cdr3_aa: CSVLTISGGPYGQYF

clone_size: -
j_call: TRBJ1-1
d_call: -
v_call: TRBV13
cdr3_nt: TGTGCCAGCACCATAAGTGGGGGCGAAGCTTTCTTT
cdr3_aa: CASTISGGEAFF

clone_size: -
j_call: TRBJ1-6
d_call: -
v_call: TRBV11-2
cdr3_nt: TGTGCCAGCAGCTTCTTCACAGGGCCTAATTCACCCCTCCACTTT
cdr3_aa: CASSFFTGPNSPLHF

clone_size: -
j_call: TRBJ2-1
d_call: TRBD2
v_call: TRBV6-1
cdr3_nt: TGTGCCAGCGGGAGGGCCTCCTACAATGAGCAGTTCTTC
cdr3_aa: CASGRASYNEQFF

clone_size: -
j_call: TRBJ1-1
d_call: TRBD1
v_call: TRBV7-3
cdr3_nt: TGTGCCAGCAGACAAAACATATTAGACGCAGGGGGCACTGAAGCTTTCTTT
cdr3_aa: CASRQNILDAGGTEAFF

clone_size: few
j_call: TRBJ1-1
d_call: TRBD1
v_call: TRBV25-1
cdr3_nt: TGTGCCAGCAGTACGACAGGGCCGGGCACTGAAGCTTTCTTT
cdr3_aa: CASSTTGPGTEAFF

clone_size: -
j_call: TRBJ1-4
d_call: TRBD1
v_call: TRBV2
cdr3_nt: TGTGCCAGCAGTGAAACAGGGGCCGAAAAACTGTTTTTT
cdr3_aa: CASSETGAEKLFF

clone_size: -
j_call: TRBJ1-1
d_call: TRBD1
v_call: TRBV5-6
cdr3_nt: TGTGCCAGCAGCTTAGGGACAGGTACTGAAGCTTTCTTT
cdr3_aa: CASSLGTGTEAFF

clone_size: -
j_call: TRBJ2-5
d_call: TRBD2
v_call: TRBV30
cdr3_nt: TGTGCCTGGTTGGGGGCTAGCGGGGGGGCTTTTGAGACCCAGTACTTC
cdr3_aa: CAWLGASGGAFETQYF

clone_size: -
j_call: TRBJ2-7
d_call: TRBD1
v_call: TRBV30
cdr3_nt: TGTGCCTGGAGTCGTCGGGACAGCTCAGACTACGAGCAGTACTTC
cdr3_aa: CAWSRRDSSDYEQYF

clone_size: -
j_call: TRBJ2-7
d_call: -
v_call: TRBV30
cdr3_nt: TGTGCCTGGAGTGTGATGGAGAACCACTACGAGCAGTACTTC
cdr3_aa: CAWSVMENHYEQYF

clone_size: -
j_call: TRBJ2-5
d_call: TRBD2
v_call: TRBV4-2
cdr3_nt: TGTGCCAGCAGCCAAGATAGCGGGGGAGTTGAGACCCAGTACTTC
cdr3_aa: CASSQDSGGVETQYF

clone_size: -
j_call: TRBJ1-1
d_call: -
v_call: TRBV27
cdr3_nt: TGTGCGGCCCGGAGGGGAATAGCGTACACTGAAGCTTTCTTT
cdr3_aa: CAARRGIAYTEAFF

clone_size: -
j_call: TRBJ2-7
d_call: TRBD1
v_call: TRBV7-9
cdr3_nt: TGTGCCAGCAGCTTAGCCCTAGTAACAGGGGCCCCCTCCTACGAGCAGTACTTC
cdr3_aa: CASSLALVTGAPSYEQYF

clone_size: -
j_call: TRBJ2-7
d_call: -
v_call: TRBV2
cdr3_nt: TGTGCCAGCAGTGAAGCGCTTCGAGGGTTCGGCTACGAGCAGTACTTC
cdr3_aa: CASSEALRGFGYEQYF

clone_size: -
j_call: TRBJ1-1
d_call: -
v_call: TRBV11-3
cdr3_nt: TGTGCCAGCAGCTTACGGGGTTCAGAATCCGAAGCTTTCTTT
cdr3_aa: CASSLRGSESEAFF

clone_size: -
j_call: TRBJ2-3
d_call: -
v_call: TRBV7-3
cdr3_nt: TGTGCCAGCAGCTTAAGGACTACCTTTAAGTCAGATACGCAGTATTTT
cdr3_aa: CASSLRTTFKSDTQYF

clone_size: -
j_call: TRBJ2-7
d_call: TRBD2
v_call: TRBV7-2
cdr3_nt: TGTGCCAGCAGCTTCTCTTACCCGGGACTAGCGGGGGTCTACGAGCAGTACTTC
cdr3_aa: CASSFSYPGLAGVYEQYF